One and the same sample provided the 17 T cell receptor beta chains below, sequenced in a study of graft-versus-host responses after intestinal transplantation. Their cognate antigens are unknown. Produced via immunoSEQ multiplex PCR; TCRdb's table is partial and in-frame only. The sample holds under 100,000 clones, about four fifths seen once. The sequencing used unstimulated CD4+ T cells sorted from spleen or lymph node cells, collected before intestinal transplant. The receptors originated from a human donor who received an intestinal transplant.

The chain couples TRBV7-9 to TRBJ2-3; 7 positions match TRBD2. J was trimmed by 2 bases and V by 5 bases; bases with no gene match: 7. CDR3 length: 15 amino acids. Per germline, CDR1 SEHNR and CDR2 FQNEAQ (reference sequence). CDR3 residues: CASSPAGLPTDTQYF. In nucleotides, the CDR3 is TGTGCCAGCAGCCCAGCGGGACTGCCCACAGATACGCAGTATTTT.

The genes are TRBV18 and TRBJ1-5, with D possibly matching TRBD1 (6 bases). Trimming took 8 bases from V and 0 from J, leaving 11 bases between them. The CDR3 contains 14 residues. CDR1 and CDR2 from the germline V gene are KGHSH and LQKENI. CDR3 amino acids: CASKDSNSNQPQHF. Here the CDR3 DNA reads TGTGCCAGCAAGGACAGCAATAGCAATCAGCCCCAGCATTTT.

The CDR3 bases are TGCGCCAGCAGCTTGGGTGCGACAGGGGACGAAAAACTGTTTTTT. This encodes CASSLGATGDEKLFF. J is TRBJ1-4 and V is TRBV5-1; 8 positions agree with TRBD1. From germline, CDR1 is SGHRS and CDR2 YFSETQ. The ends lost 0 bases at V and 8 bases at J; junction bases unmatched: 6. The CDR3 extends over 15 amino acids.

Concerning this clone: A read error may produce the germline difference seen at one junction end. The CDR3 DNA is TGTGCCAGCAGCAACCGGGACTCCTACGGGCAGTACTTC. It codes for CASSNRDSYGQYF. The chain has TRBV5-6 and TRBJ2-7, with a possible D match to TRBD2 (6 bases). Germline CDR1 and CDR2: SGHDT and YYEEEE. The CDR3 is 13 residues long.

Points on this clone: Other nucleotide sequences from this sample produce the same CDR3. The chain couples TRBV7-9 to TRBJ1-1; a weak D match, TRBD1 (5 bases). V lost 3 bases and J 2 bases, leaving 7 bases between the germline ends. The CDR3 length is 13 residues. Germline values: CDR1 SEHNR, CDR2 FQNEAQ (reference sequence). CDR3: CASSFQGNTEAFF. For the CDR3, the DNA is TGTGCCAGCAGCTTCCAGGGCAACACTGAAGCTTTCTTT.

The V and J genes are TRBV28 and TRBJ2-4, with TRBD2 matching 9 bases. This CDR3 is 16 amino acids long. Germline lookup yields CDR1 MDHEN and CDR2 SYDVKM. The V and J ends lost 10 bases and 6 bases, in that order; junction bases with no gene match: 16. The CDR3 is CATGGAAGGRGNIQYF. The CDR3 nucleotides are TGTGCCACCGGGGGCGCGGCGGGGGGGCGTGGAAACATTCAGTACTTC.

The V and J genes are TRBV20-1 and TRBJ2-7, with unresolved D. Trimming took off 3 bases at V and 5 bases at J, with 5 bases between the two ends. Germline values: CDR1 DFQATT, CDR2 SNEGSKA (reference sequence). The CDR3 extends over 10 amino acids. CDR3 amino acids: CSASFHEQYF. DNA of the CDR3: TGCAGTGCTAGCTTCCACGAGCAGTACTTC.

V is TRBV15 and J is TRBJ1-6; D unclear. The germline V and J ends were trimmed by 0 bases and 7 bases, with 10 bases remaining between them. The CDR3 has 15 residues. The V gene's germline CDR1 is LNHNV and CDR2 YYDKDF (reference sequence). Here the CDR3 DNA reads TGTGCCACCAGCAGAGATGGCACAGAGAATTCACCCCTCCACTTT. It specifies CATSRDGTENSPLHF. Combining the CDR3 with reference TRBV15 and TRBJ1-6 gives the whole variable domain DAMVIQNPRYQVTQFGKPVTLSCSQTLNHNVMYWYQQKSSQAPKLLFHYYDKDFNNEADTPDNFQSRRPNTSFCFLDIRSPGLGDTAMYLCATSRDGTENSPLHFGNGTRLTVT.

V usage is TRBV28 and J usage is TRBJ2-7, with TRBD1 identical over 10 bases. V lost 4 bases, J lost 4 bases, and 7 bases stayed unmatched. In germline, CDR1 is MDHEN, CDR2 SYDVKM. This CDR3 is 15 amino acids long. The CDR3 DNA reads as TGTGCCAGCAGTTCACCGGGACAGGGGCGATACGAGCAGTACTTC. Translation gives CASSSPGQGRYEQYF.

This clone showed up just a few times. The chain combines TRBV5-1 with TRBJ1-6, with D possibly being TRBD1 (6 bases). Deletions cut 4 bases from V and 10 bases from J, with 18 bases between. The V gene's germline CDR1 is SGHRS and CDR2 YFSETQ. The CDR3 consists of 15 residues. CDR3 loop: CASSPEPGQGSPLHF. DNA for the CDR3: TGCGCCAGCAGCCCTGAACCGGGACAAGGGTCACCCCTCCACTTT.

The chain couples TRBV7-3 to TRBJ2-2; 8 positions agree with TRBD1. V was clipped by 5 bases and J by 6 bases; unmatched bases: 8. This CDR3 contains 15 residues. From germline, CDR1 is SGHTA and CDR2 FQGTGA. CDR3 bases: TGTGCCAGCAGCATAGGACAGGGTAGGTCCGGGGAGCTGTTTTTT. It specifies CASSIGQGRSGELFF.

V is TRBV6-1 and J is TRBJ2-2; TRBD2 matches at 13 bases. The CDR3 consists of 15 residues. V shed 5 bases, J shed 8 bases, and the junction held 5 bases outside the gene matches. In germline, CDR1 is MNHNS, CDR2 SASEGT. CDR3 nucleotides: TGTGCCAGCAGTAACGGACTAGCGGGGGTTGGGGAGCTGTTTTTT. Its protein is CASSNGLAGVGELFF.

The chain couples TRBV13 to TRBJ1-3; no reliable D call. The CDR3 spans 16 residues. CDR1 is PRHDT and CDR2 is FYEKMQ in the germline V gene (reference sequence). Trimming left V 2 bases short and J 4 bases short, with 15 bases between. CDR3 DNA: TGTGCCAGCAGCTTACAGGCTGGATCGGGAGGAAACACCATATATTTT. This codes for CASSLQAGSGGNTIYF.

The chain joins TRBV28 to TRBJ2-2, with D possibly TRBD2 on 6 matching bases. CDR1 and CDR2 (germline): MDHEN, SYDVKM. The CDR3 extends over 14 amino acids. The V end was cut by 3 bases, the J end by 4 bases, with 9 bases between. The CDR3 sequence: CASSLGLPTGELFF. The CDR3 nucleotides read TGTGCCAGCAGTTTGGGACTTCCCACCGGGGAGCTGTTTTTT.

J is TRBJ2-3 and V is TRBV28; 12 bases are shared with TRBD2. The germline V gene encodes CDR1 MDHEN and CDR2 SYDVKM. The CDR3 runs to 16 residues. J gave up 4 bases and V 3 bases, and 5 bases lay outside the gene matches. The chain's CDR3 is CASSFSSGRAADTQYF. The CDR3 DNA sequence: TGTGCCAGCAGTTTTTCTAGCGGGAGGGCGGCAGATACGCAGTATTTT.

The chain combines TRBV5-1 with TRBJ2-7; 13 nucleotides match TRBD2. The length of the CDR3 is 17 residues. Germline trimming cut 4 bases from V and 6 bases from J; bases unmatched to any gene: 13. The germline gives CDR1 SGHRS, CDR2 YFSETQ. This CDR3 is CASSRDRGWTSGSEQYF. CDR3 DNA: TGCGCCAGCAGCCGCGACAGGGGGTGGACTAGCGGGAGCGAGCAGTACTTC.

CDR3 sequence: CASSLGGLAGRYLYNEQFF. CDR3 bases: TGCGCCAGCAGCTTGGGGGGACTAGCGGGGCGGTACCTCTACAATGAGCAGTTCTTC. V usage is TRBV5-1 and J usage is TRBJ2-1, with 13 bases matching TRBD2. The V gene's germline CDR1 is SGHRS and CDR2 YFSETQ. The CDR3 totals 19 residues. The trim removed 0 bases at V and 3 bases at J, leaving 9 bases unmatched.